This entry lists 12 T cell receptor beta chains sequenced from one sample in a study of T cell responses to AZD1222 COVID-19 vaccine. The protocol was immunoSEQ multiplex PCR, while the TCRdb copy is restricted to in-frame clones and leaves out a portion. The sample has roughly 40,000 clones, approximately 89% seen once. Here the sequenced sample was peripheral blood, taken 28 days after the second AZD1222 dose. Receptors originate from an adult who received the AZD1222 COVID-19 vaccine.

To note about this clone: Compared with germline, one end of the junction differs, possibly owing to a read error. The V call is TRBV5-1, the J call TRBJ2-7; no clear D. Germline CDR1 and CDR2: SGHRS and YFSETQ. The CDR3 runs 15 residues. Written as DNA, the CDR3 is TGCGCCAGCAGCGCCGCGTTGGCCCCCTCCGACGAGCAGTACTTC. Translating gives CASSAALAPSDEQYF. The whole variable domain, remainder taken from reference TRBV5-1 and TRBJ2-7, is KAGVTQTPRYLIKTRGQQVTLSCSPISGHRSVSWYQQTPGQGLQFLFEYFSETQRNKGNFPGRFSGRQFSNSRSEMNVSTLELGDSALYLCASSAALAPSDEQYFGPGTRLTVT.

The genes are TRBV6-5 and TRBJ1-3; D unresolved. V lost 5 bases and J lost 4, with 15 bases in between. CDR1 MNHEY and CDR2 SVGAGI come from the germline V gene. The CDR3 totals 15 residues. For the CDR3, the DNA is TGTGCCAGCAGTACGTCACCATTGGGGGGAAACACCATATATTTT. Protein sequence: CASSTSPLGGNTIYF.

The genes are TRBV5-1 and TRBJ2-6; D gene ambiguous. The CDR3 runs to 14 residues. Germline CDR1 and CDR2: SGHRS and YFSETQ. Trimming shortened V by 4 bases and J by 0 bases, and 5 bases separated the two germline ends. The CDR3 region has the DNA TGCGCCAGCAGCCCGACCTCTGGGGCCAACGTCCTGACTTTC. Translation: CASSPTSGANVLTF.

The V gene is TRBV3-1 (or the pseudogene TRBV3-2), the J gene TRBJ1-1, with D maybe TRBD1 (6 bases). CDR1 is LGHDT and CDR2 is YNNKEL in the germline V gene (reference sequence). V was cut by 3 bases and J by 7 bases, with 18 bases left in between. The length of the CDR3 is 15 residues. In DNA form, the CDR3 reads TGTGCCAGCAGCCACGTCAGGGGAGGTATAGGTGAAGCTTTCTTT. It specifies CASSHVRGGIGEAFF.

As DNA, the CDR3 is TGCGCCAGCAGAGGGGGATCTGGGACCGGGGAGCTGTTTTTT. It translates to CASRGGSGTGELFF. This chain connects TRBV5-1 to TRBJ2-2; D might be TRBD1 (6 bases). Germline values: CDR1 SGHRS, CDR2 YFSETQ. The CDR3 is 14 amino acids. V was cut by 5 bases and J by 5 bases, with 13 bases left in between.

V and J are TRBV11-2 and TRBJ2-1, with 9 bases fitting TRBD2. CDR1 is SGHAT and CDR2 is FQNNGV in the germline V gene. Trimming took 2 bases from V and 9 from J; bases not matched to a gene: 8. The CDR3 contains 15 residues. CDR3 sequence (DNA): TGTGCCAGCAGCTTACGGCGGGAGGGCCTCGGTGAGCAGTTCTTC. Encoded protein: CASSLRREGLGEQFF.

The rearrangement uses TRBV18 and TRBJ1-2; no clear D gene. The CDR3 contains 14 residues. Germline lookup yields CDR1 KGHSH and CDR2 LQKENI. V lost 0 bases, J lost 5 bases, and 10 bases lay in between. The CDR3 DNA sequence: TGTGCCAGCTCACCACCGACGGTGGCGTATGGCTACACCTTC. Amino acids: CASSPPTVAYGYTF. The full variable domain, rest sourced from reference TRBV18 and TRBJ1-2, is NAGVMQNPRHLVRRRGQEARLRCSPMKGHSHVYWYRQLPEEGLKFMVYLQKENIIDESGMPKERFSAEFPKEGPSILRIQQVVRGDSAAYFCASSPPTVAYGYTFGSGTRLTVV.

This chain uses TRBV27 with TRBJ1-1, with no clear D. Between the trimmed V and J ends, which lost 3 bases and 1 base, there was a span of 6 bases. Germline V gene sequence: CDR1 MNHEY, CDR2 SMNVEV (reference sequence). The CDR3 runs 13 residues. The CDR3 protein is CASSFAQNTEAFF. Here the CDR3 DNA reads TGTGCCAGCAGTTTCGCTCAGAACACTGAAGCTTTCTTT.

J is TRBJ2-2 and V is TRBV7-6, with D maybe TRBD2 (5 bases). V dropped 2 bases and J dropped 2 bases, with 18 bases sitting between them. CDR3 length: 18 amino acids. Germline V CDR1 and CDR2: SGHVS, FNYEAQ. The CDR3: CASSLTTGTLLNTGELFF. DNA of the CDR3: TGTGCCAGCAGCTTAACAACGGGAACCCTACTAAACACCGGGGAGCTGTTTTTT.

The J gene is TRBJ2-5, the V gene TRBV4-1; D not certain. CDR1 and CDR2 from the germline V gene are MGHRA and YSYEKL. The CDR3 runs 16 residues. Trimming removed 1 base at V and 1 base at J, with 13 bases between. In DNA, the CDR3 is TGCGCCAGCAGCCAAGGGTCTGGCGGACCCCAAGAGACCCAGTACTTC. Its translation: CASSQGSGGPQETQYF.

The chain links TRBV19 to TRBJ1-2; the D gene is possibly TRBD1 (6 bases). Trimming stripped 7 bases from V and 7 bases from J, with 16 bases between. The CDR3 is 13 amino acids. Germline V gene sequence: CDR1 LNHDA, CDR2 SQIVND (reference sequence). CDR3 sequence (DNA): TGTGCCAGTACATTGACACAGGGCGTTGGCTACACCTTC. It encodes CASTLTQGVGYTF.

The rearrangement uses TRBV5-5 and TRBJ1-5; tentatively, D is TRBD1 (5 bases). Trimming shortened V by 0 bases and J by 6 bases, and 13 bases separated the two germline ends. There are 15 residues in the CDR3. Germline CDR1 reads SGHKS; CDR2 reads YYEKEE (reference sequence). This CDR3 reads CASSLEGLSFQPQHF. The CDR3 coding sequence is TGTGCCAGCAGCTTGGAGGGACTATCATTTCAGCCCCAGCATTTT.